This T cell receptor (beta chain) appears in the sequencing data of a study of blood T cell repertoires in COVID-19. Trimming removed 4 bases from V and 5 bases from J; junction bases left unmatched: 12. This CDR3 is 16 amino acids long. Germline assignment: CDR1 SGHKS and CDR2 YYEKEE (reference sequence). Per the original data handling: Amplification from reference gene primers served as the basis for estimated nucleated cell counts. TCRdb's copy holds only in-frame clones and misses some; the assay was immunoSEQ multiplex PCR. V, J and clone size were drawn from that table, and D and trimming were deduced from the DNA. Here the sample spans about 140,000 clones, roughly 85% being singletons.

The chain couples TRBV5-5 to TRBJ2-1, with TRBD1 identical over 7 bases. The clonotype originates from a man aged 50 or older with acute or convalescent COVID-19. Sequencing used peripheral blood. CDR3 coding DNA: TGTGCCAGCAGCCCAAACCGGGACAGCCGACACAATGAGCAGTTCTTC. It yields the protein CASSPNRDSRHNEQFF.